These 23 T cell receptor beta chains were sequenced from one sample in a study of blood T cell repertoires in COVID-19. Sequencing was performed with immunoSEQ multiplex PCR; in TCRdb, only in-frame clones are kept and a portion is missing. This sample carries some 240,000 clones, 89% of them seen once, and the ten largest clones take approximately 4.6%. The material sequenced was peripheral blood. The receptors stem from a woman aged 40 to 50 who had recovered from COVID-19.

This clone was seen a few times. The chain couples TRBV21-1 to TRBJ2-5; TRBD2 was called by the table and not checked on the DNA. TRBV21-1 corresponds to a pseudogene. The CDR3 is 15 residues long. The CDR3, as DNA: TGTGCCAGCAGCAGGCCGGGACCACGGGGGGAGACCCAGTACTTC. Amino acid sequence: CASSRPGPRGETQYF.

This clone was seen at least ten times. The chain joins TRBV2 to TRBJ1-2; no firm D call. Germline lookup yields CDR1 SNHLY and CDR2 FYNNEI. The CDR3 contains 11 residues. V was cut by 9 bases and J by 8 bases, with 13 bases left in between. The CDR3 DNA reads as TGTGCCAGTCGTCCTACCCAAGGCTACACCTTC. Residues: CASRPTQGYTF.

The chain joins TRBV12-5 to TRBJ2-2; perhaps TRBD2 as D (6 bases). The CDR3 is 13 residues long. CDR1 and CDR2 from the germline V gene are LGHNT and FRNRAP. Between the trimmed V and J ends, which lost 6 bases and 4 bases, there was a span of 9 bases. This CDR3 is CASGGDFTGELFF. The DNA for the CDR3 is TGTGCTAGTGGGGGGGACTTCACCGGGGAGCTGTTTTTT.

V gene TRBV19 combines with J gene TRBJ1-3, with D uncertain. Per the germline V gene, CDR1 is LNHDA and CDR2 is SQIVND (reference sequence). The length of the CDR3 is 13 residues. V dropped 4 bases and J dropped 3 bases, with 7 bases sitting between them. The CDR3 reads CASSNSFGNTIYF. CDR3 coding DNA: TGTGCCAGTAGTAACAGTTTTGGAAACACCATATATTTT.

This clone was seen only a few times. The chain links TRBV12-3 or TRBV12-4 to TRBJ2-1; D uncertain. The CDR3 is made up of 12 amino acids. Trimming took 6 bases from V and 7 from J, leaving 10 bases between them. The CDR3 protein is CASRRRRNEQFF. CDR3 sequence (DNA): TGTGCCAGCAGACGTAGGAGAAATGAGCAGTTCTTC.

The chain is built from TRBV5-1 and TRBJ1-2; 7 bases fit TRBD1. The CDR3 totals 14 residues. CDR1 and CDR2 from the germline V gene are SGHRS and YFSETQ. With 4 bases clipped from V and 6 bases from J, the junction kept 9 bases outside the gene matches. This CDR3 reads CASSQGTALHGYTF. The CDR3 DNA sequence: TGCGCCAGCAGCCAAGGGACAGCTCTTCATGGCTACACCTTC.

The chain employs TRBV28 and TRBJ1-1, with a tentative D call TRBD1 (5 bases). Trimming cost V 6 bases and J 2 bases, with 10 bases left between them. The CDR3 consists of 13 residues. The germline gives CDR1 MDHEN, CDR2 SYDVKM. CDR3 sequence reads: CASRDRGNTEAFF. As DNA, the CDR3 is TGTGCCAGCAGAGATAGGGGTAACACTGAAGCTTTCTTT.

This chain connects TRBV19 to TRBJ1-1; D call uncertain. The CDR3 runs to 13 residues. V was pared by 6 bases and J by 10 bases, with 18 bases between. In germline, CDR1 is LNHDA, CDR2 SQIVND (reference sequence). CDR3 in DNA: TGTGCCAGTAGCGCGAGAGTATTAACGGGAGCTTTCTTT. It encodes CASSARVLTGAFF.

V gene TRBV3-1 (or the pseudogene TRBV3-2) combines with J gene TRBJ2-2, with 12 nucleotides matching TRBD1. CDR3 length: 15 amino acids. Per germline, CDR1 LGHDT and CDR2 YNNKEL (reference sequence). The trim removed 1 base at V and 6 bases at J, leaving 0 bases unmatched. This CDR3 is CASSQGDRGPGELFF. CDR3 coding DNA: TGTGCCAGCAGCCAAGGGGACAGGGGGCCCGGGGAGCTGTTTTTT.

This clone appeared a single time. This chain connects TRBV5-4 to TRBJ2-5; 9 bases match TRBD1. With V trimmed by 5 bases and J by 5 bases, 10 bases remained unmatched. Germline V lookup: CDR1 SGHNT, CDR2 YYREEE (reference sequence). The CDR3 has 15 amino acids. The CDR3 protein is CASSWATGGGETQYF. CDR3 sequence (DNA): TGTGCCAGCAGTTGGGCCACAGGGGGCGGGGAGACCCAGTACTTC. Drawing the rest from reference TRBV5-4 and TRBJ2-5, the complete variable domain is ETGVTQSPTHLIKTRGQQVTLRCSSQSGHNTVSWYQQALGQGPQFIFQYYREEENGRGNFPPRFSGLQFPNYSSELNVNALELDDSALYLCASSWATGGGETQYFGPGTRLLVL.

To note about this clone: This sample also contains other DNA sequences that code for the same CDR3. V is TRBV12-3 or TRBV12-4 and J is TRBJ2-5, with D possibly matching TRBD1 (6 bases). V gave up 2 bases and J gave up 4 bases, with 8 bases separating them. The CDR3 runs 13 residues. This chain's CDR3 is CASSLLGGETQYF. The DNA for the CDR3 is TGTGCCAGCAGTTTATTAGGGGGAGAGACCCAGTACTTC.

The chain links TRBV6-1 to TRBJ2-3; 16 nucleotides agree with TRBD2. Germline CDR1 MNHNS, CDR2 SASEGT. V lost 1 base to trimming and J lost 3 bases; unmatched junction nucleotides: 4. The CDR3 is made up of 18 amino acids. CDR3 nucleotides: TGTGCCAGCAGTGAAGTGGGACTAGCGGGGGGGAATACAGATACGCAGTATTTT. It specifies CASSEVGLAGGNTDTQYF.

This rearrangement joins TRBV27 to TRBJ2-3; D remains ambiguous. V was cut by 3 bases and J by 2 bases, with 6 bases left in between. Germline V gene lookup returns CDR1 MNHEY and CDR2 SMNVEV (reference sequence). CDR3 size: 13 residues. The CDR3 region has the DNA TGTGCCAGCAGTTTTCCCATCACAGATACGCAGTATTTT. It codes for CASSFPITDTQYF.

The gene calls are TRBV14 and TRBJ2-5, with a weak D call TRBD2 (6 bases). The V end was cut by 2 bases, the J end by 2 bases, with 18 bases between. Germline V gene lookup returns CDR1 SGHDN and CDR2 FVKESK. The CDR3 is 17 residues long. DNA of the CDR3: TGTGCCAGCAGCCAAAAAGGGCGGAGGGATCGACAAGAGACCCAGTACTTC. Protein product: CASSQKGRRDRQETQYF.

The gene calls are TRBV7-2 and TRBJ1-1; D is undetermined. V lost 5 bases and J lost 4, with 14 bases in between. The CDR3 length is 14 residues. The V gene's germline CDR1 is SGHTA and CDR2 FQGNSA. DNA for the CDR3: TGTGCCAGCAGCCTAACCCGAGGGAGCACTGAAGCTTTCTTT. Translated, it gives CASSLTRGSTEAFF.

The chain uses TRBV5-4 and TRBJ2-7; TRBD1 aligns across 8 bases. In germline, CDR1 is SGHNT, CDR2 YYREEE (reference sequence). V dropped 4 bases and J dropped 5; count of bases not matched to a gene: 8. The CDR3 loop spans 14 amino acids. The CDR3: CASSLGQGNHEQYF. CDR3 bases: TGTGCCAGCAGCCTAGGACAGGGAAACCACGAGCAGTACTTC. The whole variable domain, remainder taken from reference TRBV5-4 and TRBJ2-7, is ETGVTQSPTHLIKTRGQQVTLRCSSQSGHNTVSWYQQALGQGPQFIFQYYREEENGRGNFPPRFSGLQFPNYSSELNVNALELDDSALYLCASSLGQGNHEQYFGPGTRLTVT.

The gene calls are TRBV5-4 and TRBJ1-2, with TRBD1 matching 7 bases. Trimming took 4 bases from V and 2 from J; bases not matched to a gene: 11. This CDR3 spans 16 amino acids. CDR1 and CDR2 from the germline V gene are SGHNT and YYREEE (reference sequence). The CDR3, as DNA: TGTGCCAGCAGCGTGAATCCGGGACAGACAAACTATGGCTACACCTTC. Translation: CASSVNPGQTNYGYTF.

The rearrangement links TRBV5-1 to TRBJ2-7; unclear D gene. Trimming took off 2 bases at V and 1 base at J, with 7 bases between the two ends. Germline CDR1 and CDR2: SGHRS and YFSETQ. The CDR3 covers 13 residues. CDR3 in amino acids: CASSLSPSYEQYF. CDR3 nucleotide sequence: TGCGCCAGCAGCTTATCCCCTTCCTACGAGCAGTACTTC.

V and J are TRBV6-6 and TRBJ2-2; TRBD2 might be the D (5 bases). The CDR3 runs 13 residues. The germline V gene encodes CDR1 MNHNY and CDR2 SVGAGI (reference sequence). V lost 6 bases and J 8 bases, leaving 13 bases between the germline ends. The CDR3 sequence is CASSPSRDGELFF. The DNA for the CDR3 is TGTGCCAGCAGCCCTTCTCGGGATGGGGAGCTGTTTTTT.

V usage is TRBV6-5 and J usage is TRBJ1-2; TRBD1 aligns across 8 bases. The V and J ends lost 7 bases and 7 bases, in that order; junction bases with no gene match: 14. CDR3 size: 15 residues. Looked up from germline, CDR1 is MNHEY and CDR2 is SVGAGI. DNA for the CDR3: TGTGCCAGCAATCGACGGGTGGCAGGGGGCGTTGGCTACACCTTC. As protein: CASNRRVAGGVGYTF.

The J gene is TRBJ1-2, the V gene TRBV28; D not certain. Germline values: CDR1 MDHEN, CDR2 SYDVKM. V gave up 5 bases and J gave up 5 bases, with 18 bases separating them. The CDR3 loop spans 15 amino acids. CDR3 sequence: CASSGFGGQRYGYTF. Written as DNA, the CDR3 is TGTGCCAGCAGTGGGTTTGGTGGGCAGAGATATGGCTACACCTTC.

The V and J genes are TRBV19 and TRBJ1-2; D remains ambiguous. CDR1 and CDR2 (germline): LNHDA, SQIVND (reference sequence). V was shortened by 7 bases and J by 3 bases, with 15 bases between the two germline ends. This CDR3 region has 14 residues. CDR3 region: CASTNGENHYGYTF. CDR3 nucleotides: TGTGCCAGTACCAACGGGGAGAACCACTATGGCTACACCTTC.

J is TRBJ2-1 and V is TRBV29-1; TRBD2 aligns across 16 bases. This CDR3 spans 16 amino acids. V gave up 6 bases and J gave up 4 bases; unmatched junction bases: 6. The germline V gene encodes CDR1 SQVTM and CDR2 ANQGSEA. The CDR3 protein is CSVGTSGRGSYNEQFF. The CDR3 DNA reads as TGCAGCGTAGGGACTAGCGGGAGGGGGTCATACAATGAGCAGTTCTTC.